This note documents a single TCR beta chain sequence. Its specific antigen is unknown. No clone much larger than this one lies a single base away; base qualities are absent. This specimen comes from a study of cytomegalovirus exposure and HLA in healthy donors (dated by TCRdb to about 2017). Study-level background: According to a later analysis, the 120 or so validation repertoires were produced on the same platform as the approximately 610 repertoires of the first cohort. The study aimed to test whether signatures of past pathogen exposure could be identified by cataloging public T cell receptors. In addition to the first cohort of 666 subjects, a separate validation cohort of 130 or so different subjects was used. To predict cytomegalovirus infection status, the study combined high-throughput TCR immunosequencing, statistical association of individual TCRs with disease status, and machine learning. Here is what the overall study found, with its caveats: In a later analysis, TCRs clustered in the first cohort were found to also tend to co-occur in the approximately 120 validation repertoires, with 85% to 95% of cluster scores above 0. Three of the identified cytomegalovirus-associated TCR beta chains were confirmed in vitro to be specific for cytomegalovirus antigens. The classifier was reported to diagnose cytomegalovirus status with high specificity and sensitivity in both the original cohort and the validation cohort. In the study, approximately 160 TCR beta chains were listed as associated with cytomegalovirus. The validation cohort had no HLA typing available for a later analysis, so co-occurrence within that cohort was assessed over all 130 or so repertoires. It was suggested by the authors that the approach could potentially be generalized to other disease states and immunological phenotypes. Most TCR sequences were seen in very few donors, while some public TCRs were found in many individuals.

The donors belonged to the validation cohort of around 120 subjects, which was separate from the approximately 660-subject first cohort. The CDR3 holds 15 amino acids from the cysteine to the phenylalanine. This entry keeps only the CDR3 DNA: 45 bases, framed from base 1. Per the germline V gene, MGHRA is the CDR1 and YSYEKL is the CDR2. The trim is 4 bases for V and 4 bases for J, with a gap of 17 bases between the germline ends. Preparation of the library involved the immunoSEQ multiplex PCR assay. On the authors' methods: To diagnose cytomegalovirus status from the catalog of TCR beta chain sequences, a statistical classification framework was built. The immuneACCESS repertoire file appears here via TCRdb, limited to in-frame rearrangements. These files lack a portion of the clones; in checked studies, under half of the deficit traces to unresolved V genes, and the cause of the others is not known. V, J and clone size are those of that table, while D and trimming were read from the DNA. The sample table holds some 86,000 clones, of which 80% to 95% were seen once. The top ten clones comprise less than 4% of the sample.

Rearrangement joined TRBV4-1 to TRBJ2-7; 5 matching bases give a weak D call of TRBD1. This TCR derives from a woman aged 25 to 39 in good health and CMV-seronegative. The sequenced sample consisted of PBMCs. The DNA sequence is given as TGCGCCAGCAGCCCCGAAGTCCCTAGGGGATACGAGCAGTACTTC. This is translated as CASSPEVPRGYEQYF.